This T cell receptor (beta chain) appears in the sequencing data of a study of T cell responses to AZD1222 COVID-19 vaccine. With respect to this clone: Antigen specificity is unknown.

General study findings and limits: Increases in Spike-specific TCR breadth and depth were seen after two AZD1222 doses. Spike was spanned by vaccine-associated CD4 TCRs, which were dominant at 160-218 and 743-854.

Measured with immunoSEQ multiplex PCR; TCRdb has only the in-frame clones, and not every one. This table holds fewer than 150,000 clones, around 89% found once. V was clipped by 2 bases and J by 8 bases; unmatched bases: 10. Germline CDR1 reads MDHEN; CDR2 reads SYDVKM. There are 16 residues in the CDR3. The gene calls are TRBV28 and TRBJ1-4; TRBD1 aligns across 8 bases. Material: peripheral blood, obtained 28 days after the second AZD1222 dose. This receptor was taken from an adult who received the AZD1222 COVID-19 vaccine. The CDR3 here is CASSLPTGGMGEKLFF. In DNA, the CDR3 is TGTGCCAGCAGTTTACCCACAGGGGGGATGGGGGAAAAACTGTTTTTT.